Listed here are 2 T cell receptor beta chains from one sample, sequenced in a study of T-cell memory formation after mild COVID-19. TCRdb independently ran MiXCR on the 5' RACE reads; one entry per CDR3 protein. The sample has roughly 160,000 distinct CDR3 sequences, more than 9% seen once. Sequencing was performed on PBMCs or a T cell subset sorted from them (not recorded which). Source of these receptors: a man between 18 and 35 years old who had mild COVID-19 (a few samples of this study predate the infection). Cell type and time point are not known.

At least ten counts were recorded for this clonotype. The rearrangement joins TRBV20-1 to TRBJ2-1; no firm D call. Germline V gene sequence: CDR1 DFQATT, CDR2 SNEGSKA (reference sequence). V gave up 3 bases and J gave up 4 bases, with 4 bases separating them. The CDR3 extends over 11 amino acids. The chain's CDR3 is CSARGYNEQFF. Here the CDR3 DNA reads TGCAGTGCTAGGGGATACAATGAGCAGTTCTTC.

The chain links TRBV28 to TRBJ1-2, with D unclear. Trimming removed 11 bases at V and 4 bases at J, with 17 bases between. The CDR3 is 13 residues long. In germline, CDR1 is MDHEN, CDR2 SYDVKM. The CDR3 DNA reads TGTGCCGCCGGGAGTGGATCAGGCTATGGCTACACCTTC. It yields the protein CAAGSGSGYGYTF.